This is a list of T cell receptor beta chains from one sample in a study of T cell responses to AZD1222 COVID-19 vaccine. The assay was immunoSEQ multiplex PCR, and TCRdb's table has in-frame clones only and misses some. The sample lists about 130,000 clones; around 90% were seen once. The sample was peripheral blood, taken on day 0 of AZD1222 vaccination. The receptor source for this set is an adult in good health. Each CDR3 is given with its conserved first and last residue. D genes are given only for firm matches. Clone sizes are given selectively: once, few, many, or a class where the clone is expanded.

cdr3_nt	cdr3_aa	j_call	clone_size	d_call	v_call
TGTGCCAGTACCCCACGCCGAGGGGGGACAGCCAAACAAGAGACCCAGTACTTC	CASTPRRGGTAKQETQYF	TRBJ2-5	.	.	TRBV19
TGTGCCAGCAGTGAAGGGTCCTCTGGAAACACCATATATTTT	CASSEGSSGNTIYF	TRBJ1-3	.	.	TRBV2
TGTGCCAGCAGCCCCACGGGGGAAAACACAGATACGCAGTATTTT	CASSPTGENTDTQYF	TRBJ2-3	.	.	TRBV5-5
TGTGCCAGCACCGAGGACATCAGCTATGGCTACACCTTC	CASTEDISYGYTF	TRBJ1-2	.	.	TRBV28
TGTGCCAGCAGGCGAGGGGTTAAATGGTATTTT	CASRRGVKWYF	TRBJ2-3	.	.	TRBV27
TGTGCCAGCAGCCGAAGGGTGAACACTGAAGCTTTCTTT	CASSRRVNTEAFF	TRBJ1-1	.	.	TRBV7-9
TGTGCCAGCAGCTTAGTAGGGGGGGAGGGTCAGCCCCAGCATTTT	CASSLVGGEGQPQHF	TRBJ1-5	few	.	TRBV7-8
TGTGCCAGCAGCCAAGATGCCCGTCGGGCAGATACGCAGTATTTT	CASSQDARRADTQYF	TRBJ2-3	once	.	TRBV4-2
TGTGCCAGCTCACCACAGGCAGCGAGCAATCAGCCCCAGCATTTT	CASSPQAASNQPQHF	TRBJ1-5	.	.	TRBV18
TGTGCCAGCAGCGCCCCGGTTAGCGGAATTAACACCGGGGAGCTGTTTTTT	CASSAPVSGINTGELFF	TRBJ2-2	.	.	TRBV9
TGTGCCAGCAGTTTAAGACAGGGTCGGAGAACACCCCTCCACTTT	CASSLRQGRRTPLHF	TRBJ1-6	.	TRBD1	TRBV28
TGTGCCAGCAGCCCAGCCCCGGGACCACAATACGAGCAGTACTTC	CASSPAPGPQYEQYF	TRBJ2-7	few	.	TRBV5-5
TGTGCCAGCAGTCTCGGACAGGGAGGGGACTTC	CASSLGQGGDF	TRBJ1-2	once	TRBD1	TRBV12-3/TRBV12-4
TGCAGCGCCCGGGACAGCAGGGTGGTCGGCACTGAAGCTTTCTTT	CSARDSRVVGTEAFF	TRBJ1-1	.	TRBD1	TRBV29-1
TGCGCCAGCAGCCAAACCCTCAATCAGCCCCAGCATTTT	CASSQTLNQPQHF	TRBJ1-5	.	.	TRBV4-1
TGTGCCACCAAACAGCCTAACACTGAAGCTTTCTTT	CATKQPNTEAFF	TRBJ1-1	once	.	TRBV10-3
TGTGCCAGCACCCCCGGTGATCACAGGAACTACAATGAGCAGTTCTTC	CASTPGDHRNYNEQFF	TRBJ2-1	.	.	TRBV6-2/TRBV6-3
TGTGCCACCAGCTCAACAGGGGCCAAAAACACTGAAGCTTTCTTT	CATSSTGAKNTEAFF	TRBJ1-1	.	TRBD1	TRBV24-1
TGCGCCAGCAGTCCCTTACAGGGGCCGAACACCGGGGAGCTGTTTTTT	CASSPLQGPNTGELFF	TRBJ2-2	.	TRBD1	TRBV5-1
TGTGCCAGCAGCCCGACGGGACAGGGGGTAATCGGCTACACCTTC	CASSPTGQGVIGYTF	TRBJ1-2	.	TRBD1	TRBV7-3
TGCGCCAGCAGCCAAGTTTTCCCGAGTGGGGATACGCAGTATTTT	CASSQVFPSGDTQYF	TRBJ2-3	.	.	TRBV4-1
TGTGCCAGCAGCTTGATTGGCAGGGGACGCAATTCACCCCTCCACTTT	CASSLIGRGRNSPLHF	TRBJ1-6	.	.	TRBV5-6